One sample yielded the 5 T cell receptor beta chains listed below, sequenced in a study of blood T cell repertoires in COVID-19. Clones were read by immunoSEQ multiplex PCR, and TCRdb kept only the in-frame ones, dropping some. The data show 93,000 or so clones, with approximately 88% seen just once and 3.5% held by the top ten. Input material: peripheral blood. These receptors came from a woman aged 55-69 years with acute or convalescent COVID-19.

This chain uses TRBV27 with TRBJ2-1; TRBD2 is a possible D gene (5 bases). CDR1 is MNHEY and CDR2 is SMNVEV in the germline V gene (reference sequence). The CDR3 totals 14 residues. Trimming removed 3 bases from V and 4 bases from J, with 10 bases in between. The CDR3: CASSLQAEYNEQFF. CDR3 DNA sequence: TGTGCCAGCAGTTTGCAAGCGGAGTACAATGAGCAGTTCTTC.

The chain employs TRBV2 and TRBJ2-5; tentatively, D is TRBD1 (6 bases). The CDR3 extends over 15 amino acids. Germline V gene lookup returns CDR1 SNHLY and CDR2 FYNNEI. Deletions cut 0 bases from V and 10 bases from J, with 18 bases between. DNA of the CDR3: TGTGCCAGCAGTGAAGCGAGAGGACAGCCGGCGAACCAGTACTTC. Translation gives CASSEARGQPANQYF. Complete variable domain (other parts from reference TRBV2 and TRBJ2-5): EPEVTQTPSHQVTQMGQEVILRCVPISNHLYFYWYRQILGQKVEFLVSFYNNEISEKSEIFDDQFSVERPDGSNFTLKIRSTKLEDSAMYFCASSEARGQPANQYFGPGTRLLVL.

The V and J genes are TRBV2 and TRBJ1-1; 8 bases map to TRBD1. The length of the CDR3 is 14 residues. V shed 5 bases, J shed 1 base, and the junction held 3 bases outside the gene matches. The germline V gene has CDR1 SNHLY and CDR2 FYNNEI. The CDR3 DNA reads TGTGCCAGCAGTCGAGGACAGGGGAACACTGAAGCTTTCTTT. Amino acid sequence: CASSRGQGNTEAFF.

CDR3 sequence reads: CSASSPLGTGGDQPQHF. CDR3 coding DNA: TGCAGTGCTAGTAGCCCCTTAGGGACAGGAGGGGATCAGCCCCAGCATTTT. This chain links TRBV20-1 with TRBJ1-5; TRBD1 matches 8 bases. The CDR3 has 17 residues. Germline V CDR1 and CDR2: DFQATT, SNEGSKA (reference sequence). V trimming: 3 bases; J trimming: 5 bases; junction bases outside the gene matches: 15.

The rearrangement uses TRBV12-5 and TRBJ2-1, with 8 bases identical to TRBD2. Germline CDR1 and CDR2: LGHNT and FRNRAP. Losses at the gene ends were 1 base for V and 6 bases for J; bases not matched to a gene: 5. There are 15 residues in the CDR3. The CDR3 nucleotides are TGTGCTAGTGGTTTGGAACCAACTAGCGGCAATGAGCAGTTCTTC. Protein sequence: CASGLEPTSGNEQFF.